The 10 T cell receptor beta chains listed next were all sequenced from one sample in a study of blood T cell repertoires in COVID-19. TCRdb's table, derived via immunoSEQ multiplex PCR, lists solely in-frame clones and lacks some. The table includes roughly 260,000 clones, around nine tenths detected once. Input material: PBMCs or T cells enriched from blood (not recorded which). These TCRs come from a young woman who had recovered from COVID-19.

The V gene is TRBV27, the J gene TRBJ1-3, with no clear D. Germline values: CDR1 MNHEY, CDR2 SMNVEV (reference sequence). Trimming took off 6 bases at V and 7 bases at J, with 13 bases between the two ends. CDR3 length: 13 residues. The CDR3 loop reads CASSPSGGNTIYF. CDR3 DNA: TGTGCCAGCAGCCCCAGCGGAGGGAACACCATATATTTT.

The V and J genes are TRBV6-6 and TRBJ2-3, with 11 nucleotides matching TRBD2. V shed 10 bases, J shed 4 bases, and the junction held 10 bases outside the gene matches. The CDR3 contains 15 residues. CDR1 is MNHNY, CDR2 SVGAGI, per germline (reference sequence). DNA of the CDR3: TGTGCCACCGTAAATAGCGGGAGGGCCTCAGATACGCAGTATTTT. Encoded protein: CATVNSGRASDTQYF.

This chain connects TRBV18 to TRBJ2-6; TRBD1 aligns across 8 bases. The CDR3 totals 18 residues. Germline V gene lookup returns CDR1 KGHSH and CDR2 LQKENI. The V gene end was trimmed by 6 bases and the J gene end by 2 bases; junction bases not matched to a gene: 12. The CDR3 bases are TGTGCCAGCTCCGAGGGGACAGGAAGATTTCCTGGGGCCAACGTCCTGACTTTC. Its protein product is CASSEGTGRFPGANVLTF.

V and J are TRBV6-4 and TRBJ2-5, with 12 bases identical to TRBD2. Germline CDR1 MRHNA, CDR2 SNTAGT. This CDR3 contains 16 residues. V dropped 0 bases and J dropped 4; count of bases not matched to a gene: 3. As DNA, the CDR3 is TGTGCCAGCAGTGACTCGCTAGCGGGAGGGGGAGAGACCCAGTACTTC. It yields the protein CASSDSLAGGGETQYF.

This clone was recorded once. The V call is TRBV19, the J call TRBJ2-5; TRBD1 matches 8 bases. In germline, CDR1 is LNHDA, CDR2 SQIVND (reference sequence). This CDR3 is built from 15 residues. With V trimmed by 7 bases and J by 5 bases, 12 bases remained unmatched. Here the CDR3 DNA reads TGTGCCAGTACAATAGGCAGGGGGCACGGGGAGACCCAGTACTTC. Protein sequence: CASTIGRGHGETQYF.

This chain uses TRBV10-3 with TRBJ2-2, with D uncertain. The germline V gene has CDR1 ENHRY and CDR2 SYGVKD. Trimming stripped 3 bases from V and 1 base from J, with 9 bases between. The CDR3 covers 15 residues. The CDR3 DNA reads TGTGCCATCAGTGACAGGATTTGGAACACCGGGGAGCTGTTTTTT. The encoded protein is CAISDRIWNTGELFF.

The chain links TRBV19 to TRBJ1-5; possible D gene TRBD1, 5 bases. Trimming took 4 bases from V and 1 from J, leaving 11 bases between them. The CDR3 contains 15 residues. Germline V gives CDR1 LNHDA, CDR2 SQIVND (reference sequence). CDR3 sequence reads: CASSSSGLSNQPQHF. Here the CDR3 DNA reads TGTGCCAGTAGTAGTTCAGGGTTGAGCAATCAGCCCCAGCATTTT.

The chain is built from TRBV19 and TRBJ2-2; no clear D. Trimming left V 7 bases short and J 5 bases short, with 14 bases between. The CDR3 extends over 14 amino acids. The germline V gene encodes CDR1 LNHDA and CDR2 SQIVND (reference sequence). CDR3 amino acids: CASTSYWATGELFF. DNA for the CDR3: TGTGCCAGTACCTCCTATTGGGCAACCGGGGAGCTGTTTTTT.

The chain couples TRBV10-3 to TRBJ1-2; possibly TRBD1 for D (6 bases). The V end was cut by 8 bases, the J end by 2 bases, with 15 bases between. Germline loops: CDR1 ENHRY, CDR2 SYGVKD. This CDR3 region has 14 residues. CDR3 in amino acids: CAISVAGVNYGYTF. CDR3 DNA: TGTGCCATCTCTGTCGCAGGGGTCAACTATGGCTACACCTTC.

The V and J genes are TRBV11-2 and TRBJ2-7; 7 bases are a match to TRBD1. V was pared by 5 bases and J by 10 bases, with 8 bases of the junction left unmatched. This CDR3 spans 12 amino acids. The germline V gene has CDR1 SGHAT and CDR2 FQNNGV. CDR3 residues: CASSTHRGPQYF. The DNA of the CDR3 is TGTGCCAGCAGCACCCACAGGGGCCCCCAGTACTTC.